The next 15 T cell receptor beta chains were all read from a single sample in a study of blood T cell repertoires in COVID-19. The repertoire was sequenced with immunoSEQ multiplex PCR; TCRdb's copy has only in-frame clones and lacks some. The table includes a few hundred thousand clones, around nine tenths detected once. The sample comprised peripheral blood. The source is a woman in her thirties with COVID-19, enrolled during active disease.

This clone came up once. The rearrangement joins TRBV18 to TRBJ1-2; a possible D gene is TRBD1 (6 bases). Trimming took 2 bases from V and 12 from J, leaving 13 bases between them. The CDR3 is 12 residues long. The germline gives CDR1 KGHSH, CDR2 LQKENI. The CDR3, as DNA: TGTGCCAGCTCACCAGGGGGCGAGGTACACACCTTC. Translated, it gives CASSPGGEVHTF.

The chain combines TRBV13 with TRBJ2-2, with 7 bases that match TRBD1. Trimming at V came to 0 bases and at J to 4 bases, leaving 8 bases not matched to a gene. The CDR3 covers 17 residues. Germline V gene lookup returns CDR1 PRHDT and CDR2 FYEKMQ (reference sequence). The CDR3 reads CASSLGLLGQPTGELFF. In DNA form, the CDR3 reads TGTGCCAGCAGCTTAGGGCTACTGGGACAGCCCACCGGGGAGCTGTTTTTT.

The V and J genes are TRBV28 and TRBJ1-5, with 7 nucleotides matching TRBD1. V lost 9 bases to trimming and J lost 0 bases; unmatched junction nucleotides: 8. There are 15 residues in the CDR3. The germline V gene has CDR1 MDHEN and CDR2 SYDVKM. CDR3 coding DNA: TGTGCCAGTTGTCCAGGGGGGATTAGCAATCAGCCCCAGCATTTT. Protein: CASCPGGISNQPQHF.

The rearrangement uses TRBV9 and TRBJ2-5, with unresolved D. Trimming cost V 3 bases and J 5 bases, with 14 bases left between them. Germline loops: CDR1 SGDLS, CDR2 YYNGEE. The CDR3 sequence is 14 residues long. The CDR3 DNA is TGTGCCAGCAGCGAGCGACTGAACGGGGAGACCCAGTACTTC. Encoded protein: CASSERLNGETQYF.

This chain links TRBV7-9 with TRBJ1-1, with D maybe TRBD1 (6 bases). Germline V lookup: CDR1 SEHNR, CDR2 FQNEAQ (reference sequence). The CDR3 runs 11 residues. V lost 3 bases and J lost 11, with 10 bases in between. Written as DNA, the CDR3 is TGTGCCAGCAGCTTGGGGGCCGGGGCTTTCTTT. It codes for CASSLGAGAFF. Using reference TRBV7-9 and TRBJ1-1 for the parts outside the CDR3, the full variable domain is DTGVSQNPRHKITKRGQNVTFRCDPISEHNRLYWYRQTLGQGPEFLTYFQNEAQLEKSRLLSDRFSAERPKGSFSTLEIQRTEQGDSAMYLCASSLGAGAFFGQGTRLTVV.

The V gene is TRBV28, the J gene TRBJ2-3; 7 nucleotides line up with TRBD1. The trim removed 4 bases at V and 1 base at J, leaving 8 bases unmatched. There are 16 residues in the CDR3. The germline V gene encodes CDR1 MDHEN and CDR2 SYDVKM. CDR3 residues: CASSSRDRRRTDTQYF. In nucleotides, the CDR3 is TGTGCCAGCAGTTCCCGGGACAGAAGACGCACAGATACGCAGTATTTT.

J is TRBJ1-2 and V is TRBV24-1; 8 bases map to TRBD1. Germline loops: CDR1 KGHDR, CDR2 SFDVKD. CDR3 size: 15 residues. V was pared by 2 bases and J by 7 bases, with 8 bases of the junction left unmatched. The CDR3 nucleotides read TGTGCCACCAGTGATTCCCCGACAGGGGTAAGTGGCTACACCTTC. It yields the protein CATSDSPTGVSGYTF.

This CDR3 reads CASRSRQAGDTEAFF. For the CDR3, the DNA is TGTGCCAGCAGGAGCAGGCAGGCAGGGGACACTGAAGCTTTCTTT. The chain is built from TRBV6-5 and TRBJ1-1; D is possibly TRBD1 (6 bases). Trimming took 6 bases from V and 3 from J, leaving 17 bases between them. The CDR3 runs to 15 residues. Germline V lookup: CDR1 MNHEY, CDR2 SVGAGI.

This chain links TRBV28 with TRBJ1-5; D unclear. The CDR3 totals 16 residues. Germline lookup yields CDR1 MDHEN and CDR2 SYDVKM. Trimming took 8 bases from V and 1 from J, leaving 18 bases between them. The CDR3 nucleotides are TGTGCCAGCGTTAACCCCACGGGGAGCAGCAATCAGCCCCAGCATTTT. Its protein product is CASVNPTGSSNQPQHF. The full variable domain, its missing parts supplied by reference TRBV28 and TRBJ1-5, is DVKVTQSSRYLVKRTGEKVFLECVQDMDHENMFWYRQDPGLGLRLIYFSYDVKMKEKGDIPEGYSVSREKKERFSLILESASTNQTSMYLCASVNPTGSSNQPQHFGDGTRLSIL.

The rearrangement joins TRBV2 to TRBJ1-5; 7 bases fit TRBD1. The CDR3 is 18 amino acids. The germline V gene has CDR1 SNHLY and CDR2 FYNNEI. The V and J ends lost 1 base and 2 bases, in that order; junction bases with no gene match: 11. The CDR3, as DNA: TGTGCCAGCAGTGAAGAGTCGGAGGGGGCTATCGGCAATCAGCCCCAGCATTTT. This gives the protein CASSEESEGAIGNQPQHF.

V is TRBV2 and J is TRBJ2-4; tentatively, D is TRBD1 (7 bases). The V gene's germline CDR1 is SNHLY and CDR2 FYNNEI. This CDR3 comprises 14 residues. Trimming shortened V by 3 bases and J by 12 bases, and 18 bases separated the two germline ends. The CDR3 is CASSEAGQQFPQYF. The CDR3 coding sequence is TGTGCCAGCAGTGAGGCGGGACAGCAATTTCCTCAGTACTTC.

V and J are TRBV28 and TRBJ1-6; D is perhaps TRBD1 (5 bases). Germline CDR1 MDHEN, CDR2 SYDVKM. The CDR3 sequence is 16 residues long. Between the trimmed V and J ends, which lost 5 bases and 3 bases, there was a span of 14 bases. The CDR3 protein is CASSPTTGDYNSPLHF. The CDR3 region has the DNA TGTGCCAGCAGTCCAACAACAGGAGACTATAATTCACCCCTCCACTTT.

CDR3 residues: CASSLRSDFPYNEQFF. The CDR3 DNA follows: TGTGCCAGCAGCTTACGAAGCGATTTCCCCTACAATGAGCAGTTCTTC. The chain links TRBV7-9 to TRBJ2-1, with unresolved D. V was cut by 2 bases and J by 2 bases, with 13 bases left in between. This CDR3 spans 16 amino acids. Germline V gene lookup returns CDR1 SEHNR and CDR2 FQNEAQ (reference sequence).

The rearrangement joins TRBV6-5 to TRBJ2-7, with TRBD2 matching over 8 bases. Germline assignment: CDR1 MNHEY and CDR2 SVGAGI. CDR3 size: 13 residues. The J segment lost 0 bases and the V segment lost 8 bases, leaving 3 bases of the junction unmatched. For the CDR3, the DNA is TGTGCCAGCCTCCGGGGGGGCTCCTACGAGCAGTACGTC. It codes for CASLRGGSYEQYV.

The CDR3 DNA is TGTGCCAGCGCGCCAGCCAGGGACTATGGCTACACCTTC. Its protein is CASAPARDYGYTF. The chain joins TRBV6-5 to TRBJ1-2; a weak D match, TRBD1 (5 bases). CDR3 length: 13 amino acids. The germline V and J ends were trimmed by 8 bases and 3 bases, with 13 bases remaining between them. CDR1 and CDR2 from the germline V gene are MNHEY and SVGAGI.